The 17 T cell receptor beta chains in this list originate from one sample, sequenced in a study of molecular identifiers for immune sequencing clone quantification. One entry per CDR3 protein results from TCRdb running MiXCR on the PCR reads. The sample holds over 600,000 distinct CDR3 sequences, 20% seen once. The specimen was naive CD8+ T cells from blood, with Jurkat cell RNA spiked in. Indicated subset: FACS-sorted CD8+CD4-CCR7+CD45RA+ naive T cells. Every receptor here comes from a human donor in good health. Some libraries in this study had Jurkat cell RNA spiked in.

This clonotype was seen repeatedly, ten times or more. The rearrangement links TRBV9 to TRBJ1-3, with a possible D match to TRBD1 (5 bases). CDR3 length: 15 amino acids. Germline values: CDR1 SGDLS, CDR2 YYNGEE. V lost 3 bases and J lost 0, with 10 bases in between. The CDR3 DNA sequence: TGTGCCAGCAGCGAAACAGGCCGCTCTGGAAACACCATATATTTT. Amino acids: CASSETGRSGNTIYF.

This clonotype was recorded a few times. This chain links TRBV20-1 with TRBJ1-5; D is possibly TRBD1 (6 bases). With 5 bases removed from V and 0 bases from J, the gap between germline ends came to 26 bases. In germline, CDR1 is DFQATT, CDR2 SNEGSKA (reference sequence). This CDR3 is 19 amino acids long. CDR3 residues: CSAPIRDTIGYYSNQPQHF. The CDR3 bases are TGCAGTGCTCCAATCCGGGACACCATAGGGTATTATAGCAATCAGCCCCAGCATTTT.

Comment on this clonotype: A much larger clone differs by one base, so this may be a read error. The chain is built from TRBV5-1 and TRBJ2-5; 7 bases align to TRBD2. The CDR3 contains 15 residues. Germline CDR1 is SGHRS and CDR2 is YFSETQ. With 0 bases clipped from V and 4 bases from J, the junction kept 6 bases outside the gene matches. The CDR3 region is CASSLGRGERETQYF. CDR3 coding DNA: TGCGCCAGCAGCTTGGGTCGGGGGGAGAGAGAGACCCAGTACTTC.

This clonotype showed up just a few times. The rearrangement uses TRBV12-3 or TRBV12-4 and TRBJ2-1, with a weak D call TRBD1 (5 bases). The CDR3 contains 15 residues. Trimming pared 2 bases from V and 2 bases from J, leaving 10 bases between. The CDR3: CASSLQGFPYNEQFF. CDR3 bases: TGTGCCAGCAGTTTACAGGGTTTCCCCTACAATGAGCAGTTCTTC.

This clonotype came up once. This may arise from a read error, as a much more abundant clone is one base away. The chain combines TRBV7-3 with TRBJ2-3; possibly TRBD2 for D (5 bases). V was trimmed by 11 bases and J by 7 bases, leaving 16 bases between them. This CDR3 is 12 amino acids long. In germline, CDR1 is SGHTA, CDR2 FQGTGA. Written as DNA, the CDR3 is TGTGCCTCTAGCCCCCTGTCGAATACGCAGTATTTT. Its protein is CASSPLSNTQYF.

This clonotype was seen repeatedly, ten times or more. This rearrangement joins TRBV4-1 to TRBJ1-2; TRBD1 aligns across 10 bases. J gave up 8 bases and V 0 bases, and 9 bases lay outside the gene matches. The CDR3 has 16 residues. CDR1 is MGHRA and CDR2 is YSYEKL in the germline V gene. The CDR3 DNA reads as TGCGCCAGCAGCCAAGATAGGGGACAGGGGATCGGCGGCTACACCTTC. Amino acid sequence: CASSQDRGQGIGGYTF.

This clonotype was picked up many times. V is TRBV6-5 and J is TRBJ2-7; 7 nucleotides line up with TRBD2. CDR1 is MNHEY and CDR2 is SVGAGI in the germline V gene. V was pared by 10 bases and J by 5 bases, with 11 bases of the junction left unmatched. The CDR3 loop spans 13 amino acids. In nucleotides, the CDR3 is TGTGCCACCGCTGGCGGGGGTAACGACGAGCAGTACTTC. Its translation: CATAGGGNDEQYF.

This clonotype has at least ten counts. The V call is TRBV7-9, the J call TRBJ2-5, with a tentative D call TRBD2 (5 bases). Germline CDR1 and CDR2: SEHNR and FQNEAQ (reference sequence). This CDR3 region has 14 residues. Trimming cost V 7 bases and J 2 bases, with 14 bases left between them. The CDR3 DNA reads TGTGCCAGCAACTCCCAAGGACTTCAAGAGACCCAGTACTTC. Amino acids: CASNSQGLQETQYF.

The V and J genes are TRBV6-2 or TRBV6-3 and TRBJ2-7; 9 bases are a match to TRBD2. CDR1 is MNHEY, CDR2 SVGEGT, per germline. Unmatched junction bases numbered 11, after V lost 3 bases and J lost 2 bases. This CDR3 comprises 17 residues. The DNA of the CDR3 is TGTGCCAGCAGTTATCGTCAGACTAGCGGAAATCCCTACGAGCAGTACTTC. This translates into CASSYRQTSGNPYEQYF.

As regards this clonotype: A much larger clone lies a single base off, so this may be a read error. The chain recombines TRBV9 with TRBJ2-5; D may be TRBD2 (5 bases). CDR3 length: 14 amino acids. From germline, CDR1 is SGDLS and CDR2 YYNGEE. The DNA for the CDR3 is TGTGCCGGCAGCGTAGCAGGAGCCGGAGGGACCCAGTACTTC. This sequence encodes CAGSVAGAGGTQYF.

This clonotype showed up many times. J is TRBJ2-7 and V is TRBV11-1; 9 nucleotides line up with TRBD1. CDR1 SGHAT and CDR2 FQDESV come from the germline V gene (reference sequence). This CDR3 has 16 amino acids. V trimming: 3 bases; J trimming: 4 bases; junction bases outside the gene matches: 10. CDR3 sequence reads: CASSFRPQGAFYEQYF. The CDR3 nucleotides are TGTGCCAGCAGCTTTCGCCCACAGGGGGCGTTTTACGAGCAGTACTTC.

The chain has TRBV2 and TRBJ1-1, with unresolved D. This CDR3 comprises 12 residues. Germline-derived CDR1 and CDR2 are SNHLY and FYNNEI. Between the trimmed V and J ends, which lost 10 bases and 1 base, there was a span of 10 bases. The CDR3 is CAIRTGNTEAFF. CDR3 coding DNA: TGTGCCATCCGGACGGGGAACACTGAAGCTTTCTTT.

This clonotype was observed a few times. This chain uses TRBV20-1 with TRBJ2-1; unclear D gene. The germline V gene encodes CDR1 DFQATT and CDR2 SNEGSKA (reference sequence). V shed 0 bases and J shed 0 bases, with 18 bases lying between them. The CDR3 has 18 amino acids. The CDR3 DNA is TGCAGTGCTAGAGATATATCCAAATCATTAAGCTCCTACAATGAGCAGTTCTTC. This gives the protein CSARDISKSLSSYNEQFF.

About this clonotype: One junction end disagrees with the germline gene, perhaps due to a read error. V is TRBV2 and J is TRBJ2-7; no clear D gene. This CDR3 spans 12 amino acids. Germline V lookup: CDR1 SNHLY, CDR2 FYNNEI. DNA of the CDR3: TGTGCCAGCAGTGATGGTAGCCAGGAGCAGCACTTC. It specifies CASSDGSQEQHF.

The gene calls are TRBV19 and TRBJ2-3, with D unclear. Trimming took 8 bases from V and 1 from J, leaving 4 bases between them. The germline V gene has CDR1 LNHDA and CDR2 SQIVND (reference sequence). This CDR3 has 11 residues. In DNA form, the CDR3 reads TGTGCCAGTGAGGGCACAGATACGCAGTATTTT. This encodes CASEGTDTQYF.

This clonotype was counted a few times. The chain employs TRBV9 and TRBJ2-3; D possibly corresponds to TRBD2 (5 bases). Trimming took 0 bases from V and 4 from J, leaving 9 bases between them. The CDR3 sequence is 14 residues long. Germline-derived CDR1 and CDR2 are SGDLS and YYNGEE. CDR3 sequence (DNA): TGTGCCAGCAGCGTAGGAGGGAGTGCAGATACGCAGTATTTT. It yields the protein CASSVGGSADTQYF. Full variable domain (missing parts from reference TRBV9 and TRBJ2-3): DSGVTQTPKHLITATGQRVTLRCSPRSGDLSVYWYQQSLDQGLQFLIQYYNGEERAKGNILERFSAQQFPDLHSELNLSSLELGDSALYFCASSVGGSADTQYFGPGTRLTVL.

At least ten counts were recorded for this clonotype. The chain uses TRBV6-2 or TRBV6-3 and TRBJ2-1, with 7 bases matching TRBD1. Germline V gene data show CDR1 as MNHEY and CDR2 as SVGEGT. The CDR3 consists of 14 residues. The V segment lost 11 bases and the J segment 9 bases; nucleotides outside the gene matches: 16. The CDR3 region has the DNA TGTGCCGTAGACTGGGGGCCCAGGGGGAGTGAGCAGTTCTTC. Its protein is CAVDWGPRGSEQFF.